This T cell receptor beta chain was identified in a study of T-cell reconstitution after alpha-beta-depleted transplantation in children. This clonotype occurred a few times. The library targeted TCRbeta and was prepared with unique molecular identifiers. A single record per CDR3 protein comes from TCRdb applying MiXCR to the PCR reads. The repertoire holds more than 200,000 distinct CDR3 sequences, with over 15% as singletons. This TCR derives from a male patient between 2 and 15 years old who had a stem cell transplant for acute lymphoblastic leukemia, so the T cells may come from the graft donor. The sequencing used PBMCs, mostly from graft donor cells, collected 360 days after TCRalphabeta/CD19-depleted stem cell transplant.

The DNA for the CDR3 is TGTGCCAGCTCACCGCTCTCGGGGACAGGGTTGGAAGAGACCCAGTACTTC. As protein: CASSPLSGTGLEETQYF. The gene calls are TRBV18 and TRBJ2-5; the match to TRBD1 covers 9 bases. With V trimmed by 3 bases and J by 3 bases, 11 bases remained unmatched. Germline CDR1 and CDR2: KGHSH and LQKENI. The CDR3 has 17 residues.